Presented here are 13 T cell receptor beta chains from one specimen sequenced in a study of shared clonotypes between healthy human individuals. TCRdb keeps only in-frame clones here, not all; method: immunoSEQ multiplex PCR. The sample contains about 320,000 clones, more than 75% of which appear only once. Sequencing was performed on memory CD8+ T cells sorted from blood. Subset in this sample: CD45RO+ cells pooled with CCR7-negative TemRA cells. The source of these receptors is a young man in good health.

This chain connects TRBV14 to TRBJ1-1; TRBD1 might be the D (6 bases). V lost 3 bases and J lost 0, with 20 bases in between. There are 18 residues in the CDR3. Germline CDR1 is SGHDN and CDR2 is FVKESK. The DNA of the CDR3 is TGTGCCAGCAGCCATATCACGCGTTGGGGGACAATGAACACTGAAGCTTTCTTT. This gives the protein CASSHITRWGTMNTEAFF.

The rearrangement joins TRBV27 to TRBJ2-1, with 8 bases lining up with TRBD2. The length of the CDR3 is 16 residues. Germline CDR1 MNHEY, CDR2 SMNVEV (reference sequence). After removal of 4 bases from V and 5 bases from J, the junction contained 10 bases not matched to a gene. In nucleotides, the CDR3 is TGTGCCAGCAGTTCCCCGGGCGGGGGGCCTGACAATGAGCAGTTCTTC. Translating it yields CASSSPGGGPDNEQFF.

The chain combines TRBV27 with TRBJ1-1, with a possible D match to TRBD1 (6 bases). V lost 5 bases and J lost 8, with 18 bases in between. The germline CDR1 and CDR2 sequences are MNHEY and SMNVEV (reference sequence). The CDR3 has 14 residues. CDR3 bases: TGTGCCAGCAGTGCAAATCATCTGGGGGCAGAAGCTTTCTTT. It codes for CASSANHLGAEAFF.

This rearrangement joins TRBV7-9 to TRBJ2-7; the D gene could be TRBD1 or TRBD2 (5 bases each). Germline V gives CDR1 SEHNR, CDR2 FQNEAQ (reference sequence). V lost 4 bases and J lost 6, with 10 bases in between. The CDR3 is 12 residues long. The DNA for the CDR3 is TGTGCCAGCAGCTCCCGGGGCCTCGAGCAGTACTTC. Translating gives CASSSRGLEQYF.

The chain uses TRBV6-1 and TRBJ2-7, with 7 bases identical to TRBD2. Germline-derived CDR1 and CDR2 are MNHNS and SASEGT. Unmatched junction bases numbered 4, after V lost 5 bases and J lost 3 bases. The CDR3 length is 13 residues. The CDR3 sequence: CASSYLADYEQYF. The CDR3 region has the DNA TGTGCCAGCAGTTATCTAGCGGACTACGAGCAGTACTTC.

The chain links TRBV27 to TRBJ2-5, with D tentatively TRBD2 (6 bases). Trimming shortened V by 5 bases and J by 5 bases, and 15 bases separated the two germline ends. Germline CDR1 MNHEY, CDR2 SMNVEV (reference sequence). This CDR3 has 14 residues. The CDR3 loop is CASSPLEGRETQYF. CDR3 bases: TGTGCCAGCAGTCCCCTGGAGGGGCGGGAGACCCAGTACTTC.

The V and J genes are TRBV6-5 and TRBJ1-6; 9 positions agree with TRBD1. The J segment lost 10 bases and the V segment lost 2 bases, leaving 9 bases of the junction unmatched. Germline loops: CDR1 MNHEY, CDR2 SVGAGI. This CDR3 contains 16 residues. The chain's CDR3 is CASSYDRGGFGSPLHF. CDR3 bases: TGTGCCAGCAGTTACGACAGGGGGGGTTTCGGCTCACCCCTCCACTTT.

This chain links TRBV10-2 with TRBJ2-2; D is ambiguous. The CDR3 covers 11 residues. Between the trimmed V and J ends, which lost 4 bases and 7 bases, there was a span of 4 bases. Germline V gene lookup returns CDR1 WSHSY and CDR2 SAAADI. Written as DNA, the CDR3 is TGCGCCAGCAGTGTGGGCGGGGAGCTGTTTTTT. Protein: CASSVGGELFF.

The chain uses TRBV6-6 and TRBJ1-4, with D uncertain. Germline CDR1 is MNHNY and CDR2 is SVGAGI (reference sequence). The V end was cut by 5 bases, the J end by 8 bases, with 9 bases between. The CDR3 sequence is 12 residues long. The DNA for the CDR3 is TGTGCCAGCAGTGGCGGCCTAGAAAAACTGTTTTTT. Protein sequence: CASSGGLEKLFF.

The J gene is TRBJ2-3, the V gene TRBV13; 7 nucleotides line up with TRBD2. Germline V gives CDR1 PRHDT, CDR2 FYEKMQ (reference sequence). This CDR3 is built from 17 residues. The J segment lost 3 bases and the V segment lost 1 base, leaving 10 bases of the junction unmatched. The CDR3 is CASSLVVGLGLTDTQYF. CDR3 in DNA: TGTGCCAGCAGCTTAGTAGTCGGACTAGGACTTACAGATACGCAGTATTTT.

The V gene is TRBV6-4, the J gene TRBJ1-2, with D maybe TRBD1 (5 bases). The germline V gene has CDR1 MRHNA and CDR2 SNTAGT. The CDR3 runs to 16 residues. The ends were cut back, 6 bases at V and 6 bases at J, with 23 bases in the middle. For the CDR3, the DNA is TGTGCCAGCAGCCTGACTCCCGGGGGGGATTTCGATGGCTACACCTTC. As protein: CASSLTPGGDFDGYTF.

The CDR3 sequence: CASSAEGGELFF. The CDR3 bases are TGTGCCAGCAGCGCGGAGGGCGGGGAGCTGTTTTTT. The chain recombines TRBV9 with TRBJ2-2; TRBD2 is a possible D gene (6 bases). This CDR3 comprises 12 residues. V was shortened by 3 bases and J by 7 bases, with 7 bases between the two germline ends. Germline CDR1 and CDR2: SGDLS and YYNGEE.

As regards this clone: Distinct nucleotide sequences in the sample also encode this CDR3. The chain combines TRBV7-2 with TRBJ2-7, with D perhaps being TRBD1 or TRBD2 (6 bases each). Trimming removed 5 bases from V and 4 bases from J, with 9 bases in between. The CDR3 length is 12 residues. In germline, CDR1 is SGHTA, CDR2 FQGNSA. The CDR3: CASSVGGYEQYF. The CDR3 DNA is TGTGCCAGCAGCGTAGGGGGGTACGAGCAGTACTTC. Looking up the rest from reference TRBV7-2 and TRBJ2-7 gives the full variable domain: GAGVSQSPSNKVTEKGKDVELRCDPISGHTALYWYRQSLGQGLEFLIYFQGNSAPDKSGLPSDRFSAERTGGSVSTLTIQRTQQEDSAVYLCASSVGGYEQYFGPGTRLTVT.